Detailed here is one T cell receptor beta chain. Antigen: not known. Clones were read by immunoSEQ multiplex PCR, and TCRdb kept only the in-frame ones, dropping some. Altogether some 4,200 clones are present, 76% being singletons, with the ten largest covering approximately 15%. CDR3 length equals 14 residues. The junction had 3 bases not matched to a gene; V was cut back by 4 bases and J by 2 bases. The V gene's germline CDR1 is LNHDA and CDR2 SQIVND (reference sequence). The record originates from a study of T cell repertoires in ileal Crohn's disease. Study summary: Median disease duration was approximately 8 years; roughly 35% smoked at surgery. All patients had surgery for stricturing (61%) or penetrating (around 40%) disease. About half received postoperative treatment, about ten with thiopurines and roughly 20 anti-TNF. General study findings and limits: Active smokers at surgery had more clonal expansions than non-smokers.

This clonotype originated in an adult with Crohn's disease. The sample consisted of ileal tissue. This rearrangement joins TRBV19 to TRBJ2-7; TRBD2 agrees at 9 bases. In DNA, the CDR3 is TGTGCCAGTAGTACTAGCGGGGCCGCCTACGAGCAGTACTTC. Protein: CASSTSGAAYEQYF.